The 5 T cell receptor beta chains below were found in one sample sequenced in a study of blood T cell repertoires in COVID-19. Measured with immunoSEQ multiplex PCR; TCRdb has only the in-frame clones, and not every one. Here the sample spans roughly 97,000 clones, 90% being singletons. The sample comprised peripheral blood. The receptors were sampled from a man aged 55-75 years with acute or convalescent COVID-19.

The rearrangement joins TRBV19 to TRBJ1-2, with D perhaps TRBD1 (5 bases). Germline loops: CDR1 LNHDA, CDR2 SQIVND (reference sequence). The CDR3 spans 13 residues. With 7 bases removed from V and 7 bases from J, the gap between germline ends came to 16 bases. The CDR3 protein is CASIPGPDFGYTF. The CDR3 DNA is TGTGCCAGTATCCCAGGGCCCGATTTTGGCTACACCTTC.

The genes are TRBV5-4 and TRBJ1-4, with D perhaps TRBD1 (6 bases). The V and J ends lost 4 bases and 1 base respectively, with 8 bases between them. Germline V gene sequence: CDR1 SGHNT, CDR2 YYREEE (reference sequence). This CDR3 comprises 14 residues. The CDR3 region is CASSQGGTNEKLFF. CDR3 DNA sequence: TGTGCCAGCAGCCAAGGGGGAACTAATGAAAAACTGTTTTTT.

The CDR3 reads CASRQTGYGNTIYF. Here the CDR3 DNA reads TGTGCCAGCAGGCAGACAGGTTATGGAAACACCATATATTTT. This sequence joins TRBV6-5 and TRBJ1-3; possibly TRBD1 for D (6 bases). CDR1 and CDR2 (germline): MNHEY, SVGAGI. The CDR3 extends over 14 amino acids. V was clipped by 6 bases and J by 3 bases, with 12 bases between them.

The J gene is TRBJ1-4, the V gene TRBV6-5; 7 positions agree with TRBD1. This CDR3 contains 13 residues. Germline V gives CDR1 MNHEY, CDR2 SVGAGI. V was pared by 10 bases and J by 1 base, with 3 bases of the junction left unmatched. CDR3: CAIRQGTNEKLFF. The DNA of the CDR3 is TGTGCCATAAGACAGGGAACTAATGAAAAACTGTTTTTT.

Here the CDR3 reads CASSRTDRSYEQYF. The CDR3 nucleotides read TGTGCCAGCAGTAGGACAGACCGCTCCTACGAGCAGTACTTC. This chain uses TRBV6-5 with TRBJ2-7; tentatively, D is TRBD1 (6 bases). V gave up 5 bases and J gave up 0 bases, with 11 bases separating them. Per germline, CDR1 MNHEY and CDR2 SVGAGI. The length of the CDR3 is 14 residues.